Listed below are T cell receptor beta chains from one sample, sequenced in a study of beta chain features in type 1 diabetes. Repertoires were generated with immunoSEQ multiplex PCR, while TCRdb's copy carries only in-frame clones and drops some. The repertoire holds about 270,000 clones, with 13% to 15% as singletons. The sample was naive CD4+ T cells from blood. The source is a man between 25 and 39 years old with type 1 diabetes. The conserved cysteine and the conserved F or W are not part of the CDR3 here.

TRBJ2-1 TRBV9 ASSVGPTSVDEQF
TRBJ2-3 TRBV5-4 ATSTSGATDTQY
TRBJ2-5 TRBV7-9 ASSPRTGAFKETQY
TRBJ2-3 TRBV6-1 ASRTAGVTDTQY
TRBJ2-2 TRBV29-1 SVAGLRDRGFTGELF
TRBJ1-4 TRBV7-9 ASSRDRIRNEKLF
TRBJ1-2 TRBV11-1 ASSSTDNYGYT
TRBJ2-3 TRBV27 ASSRGGTGGTDTQY
TRBJ2-5 TRBV29-1 SALRETQY
TRBJ2-7 TRBV28 ASSTGSPYEQY
TRBJ2-5 TRBV7-9 ASSIRRQAGKETQY
TRBJ1-3 TRBV29-1 SVETAYSGNTIY
TRBJ1-2 TRBV5-1 ASSLEPGSNYGYT
TRBJ2-3 TRBV5-1 ASSLVAPDTQY
TRBJ1-1 TRBV30 AWRQGLNTEAF
TRBJ2-4 TRBV18 ASSPPLAKNIQY
TRBJ2-1 TRBV6-5 ASSYDGRGEQF
TRBJ2-1 TRBV4-3 ASSLLAEVSYNEQF
TRBJ1-5 TRBV7-2 ASSQDRGKQPQH
TRBJ2-7 TRBV2 ASSPEGQGKFEQY
TRBJ1-1 TRBV28 ASLTRAEAF
TRBJ1-4 TRBV2 ASSRQEKLF
TRBJ2-7 TRBV6-6 ASSASGSSYEQY
TRBJ1-5 TRBV28 ASSPNRVRQPQH
TRBJ1-2 TRBV11-1 ASSSTTGQGGYT
TRBJ2-3 TRBV11-2 ASSLERDTQY
TRBJ2-7 TRBV28 ASSIAGGPGRQY
TRBJ1-1 TRBV25-1 ASTAGGVMNTEAF
TRBJ2-7 TRBV18 ASSGTGGGEQY
TRBJ2-5 TRBV28 ASRPLGQGGETQY
TRBJ1-5 TRBV29-1 SVLTGYGQPQH
TRBJ2-1 TRBV4-2 ASSQGTAGGPDEQF
TRBJ2-1 TRBV29-1 SVGQSYNEQF
TRBJ2-1 TRBV4-3 ASSQGPWTGVEQF
TRBJ2-6 TRBV7-3 ASSLTASGSSGANVLT
TRBJ1-1 TRBV4-2 ASSQEGRGTEAF
TRBJ1-5 TRBV5-4 ASSFGQDMSAQH
TRBJ2-7 TRBV28 ASSRTGGPYEQY
TRBJ2-1 TRBV11-2 ASSGLARHEQF
TRBJ2-7 TRBV30 AWGTSGFTYEQY
TRBJ1-1 TRBV7-9 ASSLEGTVRNTEAF
TRBJ1-1 TRBV29-1 SVGGPNLRGTEAF
TRBJ2-7 TRBV7-8 ASSLGSAGGTYEQY
TRBJ2-3 TRBV5-1 ASSQAGGPQVTQY
TRBJ2-5 TRBV11-1 ASSFHYSGSGETQY
TRBJ1-2 TRBV6-5 ASKVSTGNYGYT
TRBJ2-7 TRBV27 ASSWTGFDEQY
TRBJ1-1 TRBV29-1 SVARGQGPVRGNTEAF
TRBJ2-5 TRBV27 ASSLSTAQETQY
TRBJ2-1 TRBV7-2 ASSSRRGNEQF
TRBJ1-1 TRBV28 ASRGASGTEAF
TRBJ2-7 TRBV7-9 ASSLGWTGAPSYEQY
TRBJ2-3 TRBV7-3 ASSLRSGRDTQY
TRBJ2-1 TRBV9 ASSAGASGREQF
TRBJ1-5 TRBV7-2 ASSFTNDQPQH
TRBJ2-6 TRBV18 ASSRVSTSGPVMTGANVLT
TRBJ2-1 TRBV7-3 ASSQTSGSLYNEQF